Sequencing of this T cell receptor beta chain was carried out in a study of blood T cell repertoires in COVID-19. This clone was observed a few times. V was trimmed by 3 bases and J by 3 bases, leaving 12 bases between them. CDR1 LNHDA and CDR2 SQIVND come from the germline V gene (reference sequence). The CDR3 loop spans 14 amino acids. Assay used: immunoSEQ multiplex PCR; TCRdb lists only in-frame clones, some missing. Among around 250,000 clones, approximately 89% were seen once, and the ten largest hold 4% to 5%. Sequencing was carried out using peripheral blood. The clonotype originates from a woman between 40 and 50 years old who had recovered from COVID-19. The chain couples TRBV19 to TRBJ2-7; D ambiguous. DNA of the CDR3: TGTGCCAGTAGTATTGCCCCTGGCAACTACGAGCAGTACTTC. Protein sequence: CASSIAPGNYEQYF. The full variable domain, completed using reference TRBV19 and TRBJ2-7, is DGGITQSPKYLFRKEGQNVTLSCEQNLNHDAMYWYRQDPGQGLRLIYYSQIVNDFQKGDIAEGYSVSREKKESFPLTVTSAQKNPTAFYLCASSIAPGNYEQYFGPGTRLTVT.